The sequence of this T cell receptor beta chain was determined in a study of T-cell memory formation after mild COVID-19. Study summary: TCR clusters showed largely donor specificity.

CDR3 length equals 15 residues. Germline assignment: CDR1 MNHEY and CDR2 SVGAGI. V lost 7 bases and J 1 base, leaving 16 bases between the germline ends. TCRdb recomputed calls from the 5' RACE reads with MiXCR, one row per CDR3 protein. This sample has 150,000 to 200,000 distinct CDR3 sequences; approximately 14% occur once, and the top ten carry 13% to 15%. Notes on the study in general: Unconfirmed was the SARS-CoV-2 specificity of second-wave clones that peaked on day 37. Pre-infection memory contained some responding clones, which suggested that cross-reactive memory had joined.

This clonotype showed up just a few times. Its antigen is unidentified. The sample taken for sequencing was PBMCs or a T cell subset sorted from them (not recorded which). J is TRBJ1-1 and V is TRBV6-5, with D possibly matching TRBD1 (6 bases). The receptor comes from an adult woman who had mild COVID-19 (a few samples of this study predate the infection). Cell type and time point are not known. This chain's CDR3 is CASIGPGTQNTEAFF. CDR3 DNA sequence: TGTGCCAGCATAGGACCGGGGACACAGAACACTGAAGCTTTCTTT.